The 7 T cell receptor beta chains below all came from one sample that was sequenced in a study of shared clonotypes between healthy human individuals. Libraries were prepared by immunoSEQ multiplex PCR; TCRdb keeps only in-frame clonotypes and omits some of them. The sample yields 2 million or so clones, 85% to 95% seen once. The sample comprised naive CD4+ T cells sorted from blood. Specified subset: CD45RA+ positively selected. All receptors come from a man aged 18 to 29 in good health.

The chain couples TRBV28 to TRBJ2-5; no definite D call. The CDR3 has 13 amino acids. Germline values: CDR1 MDHEN, CDR2 SYDVKM. With 4 bases removed from V and 5 bases from J, the gap between germline ends came to 11 bases. The CDR3 spells CASSSAPQETQYF. The CDR3 nucleotides read TGTGCCAGCAGTTCTGCCCCCCAGGAGACCCAGTACTTC.

The chain couples TRBV6-4 to TRBJ1-5; D perhaps matches TRBD1 (5 bases). V lost 4 bases to trimming and J lost 3 bases, with 13 bases between them. The CDR3 is 15 amino acids. Germline V lookup: CDR1 MRHNA, CDR2 SNTAGT. DNA for the CDR3: TGTGCCAGCAGTGCGCCGGGAGGGACCAATCAGCCCCAGCATTTT. Translating gives CASSAPGGTNQPQHF.

This chain links TRBV28 with TRBJ1-2, with a possible D match to TRBD1 (5 bases). The ends were cut back, 6 bases at V and 8 bases at J, with 13 bases in the middle. This CDR3 comprises 12 residues. CDR1 MDHEN and CDR2 SYDVKM come from the germline V gene. The CDR3 spells CASRMDIMGYTF. Here the CDR3 DNA reads TGTGCCAGCAGAATGGACATTATGGGCTACACCTTC.

The rearrangement uses TRBV28 and TRBJ1-1; TRBD1 is a possible D gene (6 bases). This CDR3 is built from 14 residues. The germline V gene encodes CDR1 MDHEN and CDR2 SYDVKM. V shed 5 bases and J shed 5 bases, with 15 bases lying between them. CDR3 nucleotides: TGTGCCAGCAGTGCTGACAGGAGGAGAACTGAAGCTTTCTTT. Its protein is CASSADRRRTEAFF.

The V gene is TRBV28, the J gene TRBJ2-7; D is unclear. The ends were cut back, 2 bases at V and 6 bases at J, with 11 bases in the middle. The V gene's germline CDR1 is MDHEN and CDR2 SYDVKM. The CDR3 length is 13 residues. The DNA of the CDR3 is TGTGCCAGCAGTTTACAGGTGACCAGCGAGCAGTACTTC. Its translation: CASSLQVTSEQYF.

This clone was picked up one time. V and J are TRBV30 and TRBJ1-1; 7 bases agree with TRBD1. This CDR3 contains 19 residues. With 2 bases clipped from V and 6 bases from J, the junction kept 24 bases outside the gene matches. Germline assignment: CDR1 GTSNPN and CDR2 SVGIG (reference sequence). The CDR3 sequence is CAWSYPVEQREGGFAEAFF. DNA of the CDR3: TGTGCCTGGAGTTACCCCGTGGAGCAGAGGGAAGGGGGCTTCGCTGAAGCTTTCTTT.

The chain is built from TRBV6-1 and TRBJ1-5; perhaps TRBD1 as D (6 bases). CDR3 size: 15 residues. Germline CDR1 MNHNS, CDR2 SASEGT. Trimming left V 4 bases short and J 1 base short, with 11 bases between. CDR3: CASSVRGGSNQPQHF. For the CDR3, the DNA is TGTGCCAGCAGTGTGAGAGGGGGAAGCAATCAGCCCCAGCATTTT.